These T cell receptor beta chains were read from a single sample in a study of Graves' ophthalmopathy and Graves' hyperthyroidism. TCRdb re-called the multiplex PCR reads through MiXCR, storing one row per CDR3 protein. The sample has about 1.1 million distinct CDR3 sequences; roughly two fifths are singletons. Sequencing was carried out using peripheral blood or thyroid tissue (not recorded which). Receptors originate from an adult man with Graves' hyperthyroidism. Each CDR3 is given with its conserved first and last residue. D genes are given only for firm matches. Clone size is shown for a subset of rows, as once, few, many or a class of expanded clone.

abundance,d_gene,j_gene,v_gene,CDR3nt,CDR3aa
.,.,TRBJ2-7,TRBV7-9,TGTGCCAGCAGCTCCCAGGGACCTGGGTCCTACGAGCAGTACTTC,CASSSQGPGSYEQYF
.,TRBD2,TRBJ2-5,TRBV7-2,TGTGCCAGCAGCCCCAGGACTAGCGGGCACCAAGAGACCCGGTACTTC,CASSPRTSGHQETRYF
many,.,TRBJ2-5,TRBV9,TGTGCCAGCAGCAAGCGGACTCAAGAGACCCAGTACTTC,CASSKRTQETQYF
few,.,TRBJ2-7,TRBV13,TGTGCCAGCAGCCGGTGGGACGTCGAGCAGTACTTC,CASSRWDVEQYF
.,.,TRBJ1-1,TRBV10-3,TGTGCCATCAGTGCGGGGGGCCCGAACACTGAAGCTTTCTTT,CAISAGGPNTEAFF
many,.,TRBJ1-5,TRBV15,TGTGCCACCAGCCCGGAGCGGACGGCGGCTTACAGGCAGCCCCAGCATTTT,CATSPERTAAYRQPQHF
.,.,TRBJ1-5,TRBV19,TGTGCCAGTCGCCTTGGGGGCAGCAATCAGCCCCAGCATTTT,CASRLGGSNQPQHF
.,TRBD1,TRBJ2-7,TRBV5-1,TGCGCCAGCAGACCCGACAGGGGGGTATACGAGCAGTACTTC,CASRPDRGVYEQYF
.,TRBD1,TRBJ2-7,TRBV7-2,TGTGCCAGCAGCTTAGTGGGGCAGGGGGTGTACTCCTACGAGCAGTACTTC,CASSLVGQGVYSYEQYF
once,TRBD1,TRBJ1-3,TRBV10-3,TGTGCCATCAACGACAGGGGCCACTCTGGAAACACCATATATTTT,CAINDRGHSGNTIYF
many,TRBD2,TRBJ2-7,TRBV29-1,TGCAGCGTTGAAGGACTAGCAGTAGACTCCTACGAGCAGTACTTC,CSVEGLAVDSYEQYF
many,.,TRBJ2-2,TRBV29-1,TGCAGCGCCTGGGCCCGGGAGACCGGGGAGCTGTTTTTT,CSAWARETGELFF
many,.,TRBJ2-2,TRBV20-1,TGCAGTGCCTCATGGGCAGGGCGAAACACCGGGGAGCTGTTTTTT,CSASWAGRNTGELFF
.,.,TRBJ2-7,TRBV5-1,TGCGCCAGCAGCTTGGCCCTGGGAGGGGGGTCCTACGAGCAGTACTTC,CASSLALGGGSYEQYF
.,.,TRBJ2-7,TRBV11-2,TGTGCCAGCAGCCCCATCCAGACCTACGAGCAGTACTTC,CASSPIQTYEQYF
many,TRBD1,TRBJ1-2,TRBV15,TGTGCCACCAGCAGAGCCCCAGGGGGCGCGAGTGGCTACACCTTC,CATSRAPGGASGYTF
.,TRBD1,TRBJ2-7,TRBV15,TGTGCCACCAGCAGAGAAGGTGGGACAGGCACCTACGAGCAGTACTTC,CATSREGGTGTYEQYF
.,TRBD2,TRBJ2-2,TRBV7-7,TGTGCCAGCAGCTTCGGCTCAAGCGGGGTGTACACCGGGGAGCTGTTTTTT,CASSFGSSGVYTGELFF
.,.,TRBJ1-5,TRBV12-3/TRBV12-4,TGTGCCAGCAGTTTGAGGGCGCACCAGCCCCAGCATTTT,CASSLRAHQPQHF
.,TRBD1,TRBJ2-7,TRBV10-3,TGTGCCATCAGTGCCGGGACAGGGGTTGAGCAGTACTTC,CAISAGTGVEQYF
.,.,TRBJ2-5,TRBV10-3,TGTGCCATCAGTGAAGGTCTCCGGGAGACCCAGTACTTC,CAISEGLRETQYF
.,.,TRBJ1-1,TRBV20-1,TGCAGTGCTTCAGGGCGCGCTGAAGCTTTCTTT,CSASGRAEAFF
.,TRBD2,TRBJ2-7,TRBV7-2,TGTGCCAGCAGCCCTCGACTAGCGGGAGTACCCTACGAGCAGTACTTC,CASSPRLAGVPYEQYF
many,TRBD2,TRBJ2-7,TRBV7-2,TGTGCCAGCAGCTGGCGGGTCAGCGGGATGGTCTACGAGCAGTACTTC,CASSWRVSGMVYEQYF
.,TRBD2,TRBJ2-7,TRBV29-1,TGCAGCTTCTCCAGCGGGACCTACGAGCAGTACTTC,CSFSSGTYEQYF
few,.,TRBJ2-5,TRBV6-5,TGTGCCAGCAACGATCCAAACCAAGAGACCCAGTACTTC,CASNDPNQETQYF
many,.,TRBJ2-7,TRBV7-9,TGTGCCAGCAGCTCCAGGACAGATGCCTACGAGCAGTACTTC,CASSSRTDAYEQYF
many,.,TRBJ2-7,TRBV20-1,TGCAGTGCTAGAGATCACGAGCAGTACTTC,CSARDHEQYF
.,.,TRBJ2-1,TRBV10-2,TGCGCCAGCAGTTCGGACGGGTACAATGAGCAGTTCTTC,CASSSDGYNEQFF
.,TRBD2,TRBJ2-2,TRBV20-1,TGCAGTGCTTCTAGGCGGGAGGGCCGGGGCGGGGAGCTGTTTTTT,CSASRREGRGGELFF
.,TRBD2,TRBJ2-6,TRBV20-1,TGCAGTGCTAGACTAGCGGGGACTGGGGCCAACGTCCTGACTTTC,CSARLAGTGANVLTF
few,TRBD1,TRBJ1-6,TRBV29-1,TGCAGCGTTCAGGGGACAGCTAATTCACCCCTCCACTTT,CSVQGTANSPLHF
.,.,TRBJ1-3,TRBV9,TGTGCCAGCAGCGTAGCTGGACCCGACTCTGGAAACACCATATATTTT,CASSVAGPDSGNTIYF
.,.,TRBJ2-2,TRBV7-9,TGTGCCAGCAGCCCAAAGGGGGAAACCGGGGAGCTGTTTTTT,CASSPKGETGELFF